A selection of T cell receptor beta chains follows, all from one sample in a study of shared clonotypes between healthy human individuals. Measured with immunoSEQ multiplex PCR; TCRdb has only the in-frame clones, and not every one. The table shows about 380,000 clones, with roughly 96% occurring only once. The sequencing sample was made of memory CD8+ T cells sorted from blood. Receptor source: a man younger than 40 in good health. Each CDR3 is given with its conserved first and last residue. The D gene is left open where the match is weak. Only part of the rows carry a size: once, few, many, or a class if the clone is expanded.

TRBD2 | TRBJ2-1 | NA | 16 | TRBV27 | CASSGSGTSFYNEQFF | TGTGCCAGCAGTGGTTCCGGGACTAGCTTCTACAATGAGCAGTTCTTC
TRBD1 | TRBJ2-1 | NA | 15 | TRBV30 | CAWSVHGTGNNEQFF | TGTGCCTGGAGTGTACACGGGACAGGGAACAATGAGCAGTTCTTC
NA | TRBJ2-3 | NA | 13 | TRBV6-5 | CASRLPGTDTQYF | TGTGCCAGCAGACTACCAGGCACAGATACGCAGTATTTT
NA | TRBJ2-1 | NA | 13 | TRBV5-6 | CASSLVGEDEQFF | TGTGCCAGCAGCTTGGTGGGGGAGGATGAGCAGTTCTTC
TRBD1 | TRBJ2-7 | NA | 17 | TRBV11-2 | CASSLTYRGPPSYEQYF | TGTGCCAGCAGCTTGACCTACAGGGGGCCTCCCTCCTACGAGCAGTACTTC
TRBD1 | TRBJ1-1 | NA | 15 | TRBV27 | CASSLTGASNTEAFF | TGTGCCAGCAGTTTAACAGGGGCCTCGAACACTGAAGCTTTCTTT
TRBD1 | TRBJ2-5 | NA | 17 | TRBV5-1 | CASSLAPGQGSKETQYF | TGCGCCAGCAGCTTGGCTCCGGGACAGGGGTCGAAAGAGACCCAGTACTTC
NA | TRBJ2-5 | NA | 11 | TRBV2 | CASSYQETQYF | TGTGCCAGTTCGTACCAAGAGACCCAGTACTTC
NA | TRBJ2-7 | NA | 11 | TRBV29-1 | CSVSLSYEQYF | TGCAGCGTTAGCCTTTCCTACGAGCAGTACTTC
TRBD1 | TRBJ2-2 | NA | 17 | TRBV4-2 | CASSQAPPGGKTGELFF | TGTGCCAGCAGCCAAGCCCCGCCAGGGGGCAAAACCGGGGAGCTGTTTTTT
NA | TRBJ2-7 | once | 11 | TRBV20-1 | CSARDGIEQYF | TGCAGTGCTAGAGACGGGATCGAGCAGTACTTC
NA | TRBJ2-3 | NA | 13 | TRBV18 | CASSRDRSDTQYF | TGTGCCAGCTCACGTGACCGGTCAGATACGCAGTATTTT
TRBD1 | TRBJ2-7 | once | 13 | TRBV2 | CASRRTGPYEQYF | TGTGCCAGCAGAAGGACAGGGCCCTACGAGCAGTACTTC
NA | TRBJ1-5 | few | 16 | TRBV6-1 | CASSEWVGVGWQPQHF | TGTGCCAGCAGTGAATGGGTGGGGGTCGGCTGGCAGCCCCAGCATTTT
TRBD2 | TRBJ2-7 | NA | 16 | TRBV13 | CASSYLLAGEVYEQYF | TGTGCCAGCAGCTATCTACTAGCGGGAGAGGTCTACGAGCAGTACTTC
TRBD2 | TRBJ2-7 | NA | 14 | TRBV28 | CASLLAGAGNEQYF | TGTGCCAGCCTCCTAGCGGGAGCCGGCAACGAGCAGTACTTC
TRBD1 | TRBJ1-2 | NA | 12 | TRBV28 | CASKGAQHGYTF | TGTGCCAGCAAGGGGGCGCAACATGGCTACACCTTC
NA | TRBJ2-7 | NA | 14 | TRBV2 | CASSESYRGGEQYF | TGTGCCAGCAGCGAATCTTACAGGGGAGGGGAGCAGTACTTC
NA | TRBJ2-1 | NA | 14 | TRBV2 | CASIGVGGYNEQFF | TGTGCCAGCATTGGGGTAGGCGGCTACAATGAGCAGTTCTTC
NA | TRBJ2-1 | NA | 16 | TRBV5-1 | CASSFFGRSSYNEQFF | TGCGCCAGCAGCTTCTTCGGGCGGAGCTCCTACAATGAGCAGTTCTTC
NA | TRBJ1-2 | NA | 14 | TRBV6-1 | CASSVYIANYGYTF | TGTGCCAGCAGTGTTTACATAGCTAACTATGGCTACACCTTC
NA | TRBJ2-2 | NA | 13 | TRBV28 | CASPSVDTGELFF | TGTGCCAGCCCAAGCGTTGACACCGGGGAGCTGTTTTTT
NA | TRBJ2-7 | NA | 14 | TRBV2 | CASSESRFTYEQYF | TGTGCCAGCAGTGAATCGCGGTTTACCTACGAGCAGTACTTC
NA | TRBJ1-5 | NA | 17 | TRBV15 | CATSRGNRNGGNQPQHF | TGTGCCACCAGCAGAGGCAACAGGAACGGGGGCAATCAGCCCCAGCATTTT
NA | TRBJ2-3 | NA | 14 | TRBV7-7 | CASSLRLFSDTQYF | TGTGCTAGCAGCTTAAGGCTTTTCTCGGATACGCAGTATTTT
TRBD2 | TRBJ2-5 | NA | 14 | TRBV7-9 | CASTPYSGKETQYF | TGTGCCAGCACCCCTTACAGCGGGAAAGAGACCCAGTACTTC
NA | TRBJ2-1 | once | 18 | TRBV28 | CASSLSPSRVESYNEQFF | TGTGCCAGCAGTTTATCGCCTTCCAGGGTGGAGTCCTACAATGAGCAGTTCTTC
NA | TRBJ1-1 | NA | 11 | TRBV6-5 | CASEGGTEAFF | TGTGCCAGCGAGGGGGGTACTGAAGCTTTCTTT
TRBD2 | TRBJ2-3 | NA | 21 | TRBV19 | CASSSHPGLEVAGLSTDTQYF | TGTGCCAGTAGTTCCCATCCGGGACTAGAAGTAGCGGGGCTTAGCACAGATACGCAGTATTTT
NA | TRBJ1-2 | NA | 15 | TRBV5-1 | CASSFDQTLSYGYTF | TGCGCCAGCAGCTTTGACCAAACACTTTCCTATGGCTACACCTTC
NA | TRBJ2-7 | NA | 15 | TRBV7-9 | CASSPAGLGVYEQYF | TGTGCCAGCAGCCCAGCCGGCCTGGGGGTTTACGAGCAGTACTTC
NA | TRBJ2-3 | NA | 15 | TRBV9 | CASSVGPSGTDTQYF | TGTGCCAGCAGCGTAGGCCCGAGCGGCACAGATACGCAGTATTTT
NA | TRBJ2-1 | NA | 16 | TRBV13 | CASSPLLLRSHNEQFF | TGTGCCAGCAGCCCGCTGCTTCTGAGGTCACACAATGAGCAGTTCTTC
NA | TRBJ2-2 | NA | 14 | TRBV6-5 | CASSYRANTGELFF | TGTGCCAGCAGTTACAGGGCGAACACCGGGGAGCTGTTTTTT
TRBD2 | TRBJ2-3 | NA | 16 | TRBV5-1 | CASSLRTSGSQDTQYF | TGCGCCAGCAGCCTCCGGACTAGCGGGTCTCAAGATACGCAGTATTTT
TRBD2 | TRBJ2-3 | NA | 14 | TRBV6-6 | CASSYAGGADTQYF | TGTGCCAGCAGTTACGCGGGGGGTGCAGATACGCAGTATTTT
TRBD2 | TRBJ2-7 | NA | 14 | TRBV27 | CASSLRREPYEQYF | TGTGCCAGCAGTTTAAGGCGGGAGCCCTACGAGCAGTACTTC
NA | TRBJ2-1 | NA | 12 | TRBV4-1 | CASSPGGNEQFF | TGCGCCAGCAGCCCAGGGGGGAATGAGCAGTTCTTC
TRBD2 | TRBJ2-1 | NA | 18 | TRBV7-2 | CASSGRGLAGGLGGEQFF | TGTGCCAGCAGCGGCAGGGGACTAGCGGGAGGTCTGGGAGGGGAGCAGTTCTTC
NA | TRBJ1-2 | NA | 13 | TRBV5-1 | CASSLGLGYGYTF | TGCGCCAGCAGCCTAGGACTGGGCTATGGCTACACCTTC
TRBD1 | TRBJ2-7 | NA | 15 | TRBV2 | CASSATGAGRVGQYF | TGTGCCAGCAGTGCCACAGGGGCCGGGCGGGTTGGGCAGTACTTC
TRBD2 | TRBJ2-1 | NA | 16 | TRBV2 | CASSEARLAGHNEQFF | TGTGCCAGCAGTGAAGCGCGACTAGCGGGGCACAATGAGCAGTTCTTC
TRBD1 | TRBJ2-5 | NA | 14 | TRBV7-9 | CASSRRQGQETQYF | TGTGCCAGCAGCCGAAGACAGGGTCAAGAGACCCAGTACTTC
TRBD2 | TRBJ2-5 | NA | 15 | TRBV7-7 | CASSLAGGPRETQYF | TGTGCTAGCAGCTTAGCGGGAGGGCCAAGAGAGACCCAGTACTTC
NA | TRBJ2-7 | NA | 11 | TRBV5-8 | CASSPAYEQYF | TGTGCCAGCAGCCCGGCCTACGAGCAGTACTTC
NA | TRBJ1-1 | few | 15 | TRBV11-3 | CASSLTLDVNTEAFF | TGTGCCAGCAGCTTAACGCTGGATGTGAACACTGAAGCTTTCTTT
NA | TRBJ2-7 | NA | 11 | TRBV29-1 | CSVVQGYEQYF | TGCAGCGTTGTCCAGGGGTACGAGCAGTACTTC